This TCR beta chain appears in the sequencing data of a study of blood T cell repertoires in COVID-19. As for the study in general: Acute and convalescent COVID-19 samples came from the United States, Italy and Spain.

In terms of age and location, participants ranged from roughly 18 to 100 years and lived in about 25 US areas. Original processing methods: Amplification with reference gene primers provided the estimates of nucleated cell counts. Produced via immunoSEQ multiplex PCR; TCRdb's table is partial and in-frame only. From that table come the V and J calls and clone size; the DNA was used to work out D and trimming. The sample contains more than 150,000 clones, roughly three quarters of which appear only once. The CDR3 is 11 residues long. The V end lost 3 bases, the J end lost 2 bases, and 4 bases lay between the germline ends. CDR1 is DFQATT, CDR2 SNEGSKA, per germline (reference sequence). Worth noting for this clone: The sample contains more than one DNA sequence encoding this CDR3.

Sample: PBMCs or T cells enriched from blood (not recorded which). This chain links TRBV20-1 with TRBJ2-5; no definite D call. The clonotype comes from a man in his 60s who had been exposed to COVID-19. CDR3: CSASVQETQYF. The CDR3 coding sequence is TGCAGTGCTAGTGTACAAGAGACCCAGTACTTC.